Here is one TCR beta chain with its context. Its matching antigen is unknown. This specimen comes from a study of T cell responses to AZD1222 COVID-19 vaccine. CDR1 MDHEN and CDR2 SYDVKM come from the germline V gene. The CDR3 is made up of 14 amino acids. With 6 bases removed from V and 4 bases from J, the gap between germline ends came to 15 bases. The assay was immunoSEQ multiplex PCR, and TCRdb's table has in-frame clones only and misses some. The sample has around 130,000 clones, approximately 85% seen once. Findings and caveats of the study: Vaccination with two AZD1222 doses was followed by a rise in Spike-specific TCR breadth and depth.

The chain joins TRBV28 to TRBJ1-1; maybe TRBD1 (5 bases). Source: peripheral blood, taken on day 0 of AZD1222 vaccination. The sequence was obtained from an adult in good health. The CDR3 protein is CASSPLGGSTEAFF. CDR3 DNA: TGTGCCAGCAGCCCATTGGGGGGGAGCACTGAAGCTTTCTTT.